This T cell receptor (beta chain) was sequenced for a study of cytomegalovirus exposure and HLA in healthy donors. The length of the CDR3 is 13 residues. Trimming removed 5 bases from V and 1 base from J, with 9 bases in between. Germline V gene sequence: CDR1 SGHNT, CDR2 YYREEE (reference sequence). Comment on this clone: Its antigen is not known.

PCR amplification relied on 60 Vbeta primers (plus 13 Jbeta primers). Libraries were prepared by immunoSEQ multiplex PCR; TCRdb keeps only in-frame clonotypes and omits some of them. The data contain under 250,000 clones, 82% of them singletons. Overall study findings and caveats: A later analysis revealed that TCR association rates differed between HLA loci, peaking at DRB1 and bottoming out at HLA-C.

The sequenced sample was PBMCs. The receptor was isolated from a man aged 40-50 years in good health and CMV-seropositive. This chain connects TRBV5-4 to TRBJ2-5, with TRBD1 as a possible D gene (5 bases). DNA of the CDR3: TGTGCCAGCAGAGGGGATTTCCAAGAGACCCAGTACTTC. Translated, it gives CASRGDFQETQYF.